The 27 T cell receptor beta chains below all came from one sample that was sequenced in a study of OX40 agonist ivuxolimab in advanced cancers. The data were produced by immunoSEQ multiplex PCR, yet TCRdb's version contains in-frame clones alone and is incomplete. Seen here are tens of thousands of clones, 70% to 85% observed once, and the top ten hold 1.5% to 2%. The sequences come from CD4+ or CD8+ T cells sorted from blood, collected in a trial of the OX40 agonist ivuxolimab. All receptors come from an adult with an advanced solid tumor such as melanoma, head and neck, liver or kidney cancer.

CDR3: CASSQDLQRGNTDTQYF. In DNA, the CDR3 is TGTGCCAGCAGCCAAGATCTCCAGCGGGGGAACACAGATACGCAGTATTTT. V and J are TRBV4-2 and TRBJ2-3; 8 positions match TRBD2. CDR1 is LGHNA and CDR2 is YNFKEQ in the germline V gene. The ends lost 0 bases at V and 2 bases at J; junction bases unmatched: 7. The CDR3 has 17 amino acids.

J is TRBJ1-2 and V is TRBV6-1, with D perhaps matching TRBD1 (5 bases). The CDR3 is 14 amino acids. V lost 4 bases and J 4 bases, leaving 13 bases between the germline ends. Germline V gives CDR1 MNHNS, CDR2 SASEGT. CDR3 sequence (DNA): TGTGCCAGCAGTGTTGGGGCAGGGTCCTATGGCTACACCTTC. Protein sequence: CASSVGAGSYGYTF.

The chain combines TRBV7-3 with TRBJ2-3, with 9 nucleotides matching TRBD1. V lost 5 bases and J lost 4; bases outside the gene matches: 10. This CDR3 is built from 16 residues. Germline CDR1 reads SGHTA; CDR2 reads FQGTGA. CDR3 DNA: TGTGCCAGCAGCGTAGGAGACAGGGGGGGCGCAGATACGCAGTATTTT. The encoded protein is CASSVGDRGGADTQYF.

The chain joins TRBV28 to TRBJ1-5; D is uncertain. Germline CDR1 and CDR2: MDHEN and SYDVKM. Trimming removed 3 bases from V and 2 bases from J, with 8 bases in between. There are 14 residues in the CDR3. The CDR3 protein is CASSFGRGNQPQHF. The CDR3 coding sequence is TGTGCCAGCAGTTTTGGGCGGGGCAATCAGCCCCAGCATTTT.

The CDR3 coding sequence is TGCGCCAGCAGCTTGGAGGGAAAGCATACAGATACGCAGTATTTT. Amino acids: CASSLEGKHTDTQYF. This chain joins TRBV5-1 and TRBJ2-3; D is uncertain. Germline CDR1 and CDR2: SGHRS and YFSETQ. The CDR3 covers 15 residues. V was cut by 0 bases and J by 3 bases, with 11 bases left in between.

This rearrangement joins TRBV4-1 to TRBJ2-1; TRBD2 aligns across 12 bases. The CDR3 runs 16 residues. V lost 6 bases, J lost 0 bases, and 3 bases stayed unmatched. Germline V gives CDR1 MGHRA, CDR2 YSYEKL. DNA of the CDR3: TGCGCCAGCAGTCCGACTAGCGGGGGCTCCTACAATGAGCAGTTCTTC. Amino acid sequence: CASSPTSGGSYNEQFF.

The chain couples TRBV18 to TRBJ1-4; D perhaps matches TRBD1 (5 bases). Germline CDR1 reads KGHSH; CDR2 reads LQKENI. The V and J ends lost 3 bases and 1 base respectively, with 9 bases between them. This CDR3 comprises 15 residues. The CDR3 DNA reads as TGTGCCAGCTCACCGAGGGACGGAACTAATGAAAAACTGTTTTTT. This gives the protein CASSPRDGTNEKLFF.

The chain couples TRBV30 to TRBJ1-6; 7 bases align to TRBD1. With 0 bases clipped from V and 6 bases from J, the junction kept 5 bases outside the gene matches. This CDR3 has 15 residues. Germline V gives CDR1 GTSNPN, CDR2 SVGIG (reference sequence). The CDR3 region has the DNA TGTGCCTGGAGTGTACTTGGACAGGTTAATTCACCCCTCCACTTT. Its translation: CAWSVLGQVNSPLHF.

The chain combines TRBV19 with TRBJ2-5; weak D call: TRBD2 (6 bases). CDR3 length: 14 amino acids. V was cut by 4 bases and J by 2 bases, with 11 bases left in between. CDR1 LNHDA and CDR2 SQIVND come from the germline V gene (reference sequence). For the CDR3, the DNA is TGTGCCAGTAGTACTCTAGCGTCTCAAGAGACCCAGTACTTC. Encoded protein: CASSTLASQETQYF.

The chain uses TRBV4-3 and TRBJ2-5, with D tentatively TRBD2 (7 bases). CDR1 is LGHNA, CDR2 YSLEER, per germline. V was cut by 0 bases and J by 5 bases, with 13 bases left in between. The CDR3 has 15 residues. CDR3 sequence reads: CASSQDQQGGETQYF. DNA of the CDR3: TGCGCCAGCAGCCAAGATCAACAGGGAGGGGAGACCCAGTACTTC.

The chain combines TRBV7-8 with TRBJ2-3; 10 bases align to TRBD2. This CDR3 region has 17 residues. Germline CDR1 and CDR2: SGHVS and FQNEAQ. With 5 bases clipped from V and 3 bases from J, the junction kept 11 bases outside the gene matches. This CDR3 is CASSRPEREGFTDTQYF. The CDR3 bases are TGTGCCAGCAGCCGACCCGAGCGGGAGGGATTTACAGATACGCAGTATTTT.

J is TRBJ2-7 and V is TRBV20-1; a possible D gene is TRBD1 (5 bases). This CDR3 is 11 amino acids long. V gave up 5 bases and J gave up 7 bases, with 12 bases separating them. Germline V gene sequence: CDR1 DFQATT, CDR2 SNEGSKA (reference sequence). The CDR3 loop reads CSAFDSPEQYF. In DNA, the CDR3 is TGCAGTGCTTTTGACAGCCCAGAGCAGTACTTC.

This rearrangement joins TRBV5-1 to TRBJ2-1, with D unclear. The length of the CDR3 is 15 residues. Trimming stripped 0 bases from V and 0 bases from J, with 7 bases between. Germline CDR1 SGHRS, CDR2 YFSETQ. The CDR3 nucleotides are TGCGCCAGCAGCTTGGGACTTAGCTCCTACAATGAGCAGTTCTTC. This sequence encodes CASSLGLSSYNEQFF.

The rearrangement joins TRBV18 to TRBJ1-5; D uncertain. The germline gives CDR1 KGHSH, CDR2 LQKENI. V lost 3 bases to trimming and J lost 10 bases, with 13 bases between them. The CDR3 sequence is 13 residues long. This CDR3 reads CASSPSGSDPQHF. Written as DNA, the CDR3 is TGTGCCAGCTCACCGAGCGGGTCAGATCCCCAGCATTTT.

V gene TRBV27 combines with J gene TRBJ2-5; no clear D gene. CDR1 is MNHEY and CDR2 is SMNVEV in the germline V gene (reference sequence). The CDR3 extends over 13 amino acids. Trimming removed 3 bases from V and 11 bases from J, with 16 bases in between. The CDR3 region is CASSFPPYYKQYF. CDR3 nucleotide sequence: TGTGCCAGCAGTTTCCCCCCTTACTACAAGCAGTACTTC.

The CDR3 protein is CASSIDWGQGSSGANVLTF. As DNA, the CDR3 is TGTGCCAGTAGTATAGATTGGGGACAGGGGAGCTCTGGGGCCAACGTCCTGACTTTC. The genes are TRBV19 and TRBJ2-6; 10 nucleotides line up with TRBD1. There are 19 residues in the CDR3. CDR1 and CDR2 from the germline V gene are LNHDA and SQIVND (reference sequence). J lost 0 bases, V lost 0 bases, and 5 bases had no gene match. Supplemented by reference TRBV19 and TRBJ2-6, the full variable domain reads DGGITQSPKYLFRKEGQNVTLSCEQNLNHDAMYWYRQDPGQGLRLIYYSQIVNDFQKGDIAEGYSVSREKKESFPLTVTSAQKNPTAFYLCASSIDWGQGSSGANVLTFGAGSRLTVL.

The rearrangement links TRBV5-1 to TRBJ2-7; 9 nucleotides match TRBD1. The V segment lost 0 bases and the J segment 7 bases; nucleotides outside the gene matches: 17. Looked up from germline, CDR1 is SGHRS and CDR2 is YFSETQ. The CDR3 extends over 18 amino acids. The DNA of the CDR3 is TGCGCCAGCAGCTTGGTAGGGACAGGGACCTTGGGTACCTGGGAGCAGTACTTC. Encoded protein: CASSLVGTGTLGTWEQYF.

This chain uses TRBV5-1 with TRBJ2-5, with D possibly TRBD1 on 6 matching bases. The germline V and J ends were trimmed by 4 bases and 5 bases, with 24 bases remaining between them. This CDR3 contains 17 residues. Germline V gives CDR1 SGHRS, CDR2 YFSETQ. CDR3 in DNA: TGCGCCAGCAGCCCCGGACAGCCCTCGAGGGACAAGGAGACCCAGTACTTC. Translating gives CASSPGQPSRDKETQYF.

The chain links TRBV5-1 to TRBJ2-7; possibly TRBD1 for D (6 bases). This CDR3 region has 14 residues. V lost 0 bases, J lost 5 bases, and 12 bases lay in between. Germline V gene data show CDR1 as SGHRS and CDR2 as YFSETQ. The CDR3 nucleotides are TGCGCCAGCAGCTTGGTAACAGGGTGGAACGAGCAGTACTTC. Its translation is CASSLVTGWNEQYF.

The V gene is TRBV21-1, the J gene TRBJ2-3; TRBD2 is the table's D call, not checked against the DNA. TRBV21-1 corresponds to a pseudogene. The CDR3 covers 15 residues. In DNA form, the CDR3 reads TGTGCCAGCAGCAAGGGGGGAGAGAGGACAGATACGCAGTATTTT. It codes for CASSKGGERTDTQYF.

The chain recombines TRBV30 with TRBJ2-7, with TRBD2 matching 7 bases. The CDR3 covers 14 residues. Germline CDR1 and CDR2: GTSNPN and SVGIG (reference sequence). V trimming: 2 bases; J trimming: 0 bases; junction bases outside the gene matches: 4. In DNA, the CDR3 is TGTGCCTGGAGTTTCGGGGGGAGCTCCTACGAGCAGTACTTC. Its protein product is CAWSFGGSSYEQYF.

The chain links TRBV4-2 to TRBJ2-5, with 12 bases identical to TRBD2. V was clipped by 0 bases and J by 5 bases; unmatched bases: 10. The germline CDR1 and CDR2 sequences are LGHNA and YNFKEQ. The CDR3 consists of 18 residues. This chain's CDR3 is CASSQDLAGGPGVETQYF. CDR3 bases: TGTGCCAGCAGCCAAGACCTAGCGGGGGGGCCTGGGGTGGAGACCCAGTACTTC.

The CDR3 region is CASSYGRGGGNSPLHF. The DNA for the CDR3 is TGTGCCAGCAGTTACGGTCGGGGTGGGGGTAATTCACCCCTCCACTTT. The chain couples TRBV6-6 to TRBJ1-6, with TRBD1 as a possible D gene (5 bases). The CDR3 spans 16 residues. Trimming removed 2 bases from V and 6 bases from J, with 14 bases in between. Germline V gene lookup returns CDR1 MNHNY and CDR2 SVGAGI (reference sequence).

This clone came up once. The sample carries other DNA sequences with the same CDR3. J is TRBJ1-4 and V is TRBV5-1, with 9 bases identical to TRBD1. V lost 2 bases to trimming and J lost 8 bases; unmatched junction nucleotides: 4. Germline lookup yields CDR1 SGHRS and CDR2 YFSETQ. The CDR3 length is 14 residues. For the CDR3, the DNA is TGCGCCAGCAGCTTTGACAGGGGGAAAGAAAAACTGTTTTTT. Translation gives CASSFDRGKEKLFF.

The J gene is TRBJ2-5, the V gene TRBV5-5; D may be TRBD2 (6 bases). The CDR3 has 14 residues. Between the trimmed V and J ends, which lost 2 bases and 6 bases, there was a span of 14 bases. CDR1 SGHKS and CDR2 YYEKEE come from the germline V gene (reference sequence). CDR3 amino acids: CASSLGPGVKTQYF. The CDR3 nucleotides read TGTGCCAGCAGCTTAGGACCGGGAGTAAAGACCCAGTACTTC. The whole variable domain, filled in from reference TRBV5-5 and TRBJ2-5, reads DAGVTQSPTHLIKTRGQQVTLRCSPISGHKSVSWYQQVLGQGPQFIFQYYEKEERGRGNFPDRFSARQFPNYSSELNVNALLLGDSALYLCASSLGPGVKTQYFGPGTRLLVL.

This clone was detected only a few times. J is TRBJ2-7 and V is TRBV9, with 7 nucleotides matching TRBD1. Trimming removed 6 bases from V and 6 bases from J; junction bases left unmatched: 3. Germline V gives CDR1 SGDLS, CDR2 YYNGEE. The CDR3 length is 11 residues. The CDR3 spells CASNPGGEQYF. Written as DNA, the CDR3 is TGTGCCAGCAATCCAGGGGGCGAGCAGTACTTC.

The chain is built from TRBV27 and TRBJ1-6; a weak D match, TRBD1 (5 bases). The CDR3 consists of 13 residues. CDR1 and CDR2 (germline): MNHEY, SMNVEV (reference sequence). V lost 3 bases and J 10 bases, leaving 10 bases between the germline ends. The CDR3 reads CASSFGGDSPLHF. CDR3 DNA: TGTGCCAGCAGTTTTGGGGGGGACTCACCCCTCCACTTT.